This paragraph covers one TCR beta chain sequence. This record comes from a study of control samples from healthy donors and cancer patients. Produced via immunoSEQ multiplex PCR; TCRdb's table is partial and in-frame only. The repertoire holds around 130,000 clones, with nearly 90% as singletons. The germline V and J ends were trimmed by 7 bases and 4 bases, with 13 bases remaining between them. The CDR3 is made up of 14 amino acids. The germline gives CDR1 MNHEY, CDR2 SVGAGI. This TCR was sampled from a man aged 45-65 years in good health. The specimen was blood. J is TRBJ2-2 and V is TRBV6-5, with D perhaps TRBD1 (6 bases). The CDR3 loop reads CASTVRQVTGELFF. The CDR3 DNA is TGTGCCAGCACCGTACGACAGGTCACCGGGGAGCTGTTTTTT.